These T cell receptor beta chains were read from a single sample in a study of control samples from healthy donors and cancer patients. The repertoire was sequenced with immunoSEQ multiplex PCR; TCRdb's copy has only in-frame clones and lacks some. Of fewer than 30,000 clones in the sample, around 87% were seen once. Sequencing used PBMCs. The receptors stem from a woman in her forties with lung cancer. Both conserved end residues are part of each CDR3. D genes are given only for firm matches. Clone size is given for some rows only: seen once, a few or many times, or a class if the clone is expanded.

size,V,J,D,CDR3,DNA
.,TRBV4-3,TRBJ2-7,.,CASSQMWAESYEQYF,TGCGCCAGCAGCCAAATGTGGGCGGAGTCCTACGAGCAGTACTTC
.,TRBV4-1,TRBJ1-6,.,CASSQEPYPGADNDPLHF,TGCGCCAGCAGCCAAGAGCCATACCCCGGGGCGGACAATGATCCCCTCCACTTT
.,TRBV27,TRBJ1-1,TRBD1,CASSPLGGKNTEAFF,TGTGCCAGCAGCCCTTTAGGGGGCAAGAACACTGAAGCTTTCTTT
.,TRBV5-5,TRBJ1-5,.,CASSSGTMSQPQHF,TGTGCCAGCAGCAGCGGGACAATGAGTCAGCCCCAGCATTTT
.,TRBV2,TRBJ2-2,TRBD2,CASKREGPDTGELFF,TGTGCCAGCAAGAGGGAGGGGCCCGACACCGGGGAGCTGTTTTTT
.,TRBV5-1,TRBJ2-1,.,CASSSHGTPGVYNEQFF,TGCGCCAGCAGCTCGCACGGGACTCCGGGAGTCTACAATGAGCAGTTCTTC
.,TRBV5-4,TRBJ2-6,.,CASSWTPLQASGANVLTF,TGTGCCAGCAGCTGGACTCCACTCCAGGCGTCTGGGGCCAACGTCCTGACTTTC
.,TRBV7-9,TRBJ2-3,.,CASSLSRDTQYF,TGTGCCAGCAGCTTATCCCGAGATACGCAGTATTTT
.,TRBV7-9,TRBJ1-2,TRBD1,CASRIGGDGYTF,TGTGCCAGCAGGATAGGGGGCGATGGCTACACCTTC
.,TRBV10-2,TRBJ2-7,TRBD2,CASGGGGNYEQYF,TGCGCCAGCGGGGGCGGGGGGAACTACGAGCAGTACTTC
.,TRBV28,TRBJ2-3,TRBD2,CASRAGDGAPDTQYF,TGTGCCAGCAGAGCGGGGGATGGGGCCCCAGATACGCAGTATTTT
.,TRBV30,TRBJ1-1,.,CASNNHLQGVPLDTEAFF,TGTGCCTCTAACAATCACCTCCAGGGAGTCCCCTTAGATACTGAAGCTTTCTTT
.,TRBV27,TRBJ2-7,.,CASSLGPEVAYEQYF,TGTGCCAGCAGTTTAGGTCCAGAGGTAGCCTACGAGCAGTACTTC
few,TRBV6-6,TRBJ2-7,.,CASSYNIGTLSYEQYF,TGTGCCAGCAGTTACAATATTGGGACACTATCCTACGAGCAGTACTTC
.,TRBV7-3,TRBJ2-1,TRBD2,CASSLQPSGVYNEQFF,TGTGCCAGCAGCTTACAGCCTAGCGGGGTTTACAATGAGCAGTTCTTC
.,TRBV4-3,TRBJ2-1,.,CASSPTGTGTHEQFF,TGCGCCAGCAGCCCCACAGGAACCGGGACGCATGAGCAGTTCTTC
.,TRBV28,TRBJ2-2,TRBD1,CASSLHTGVGGELFF,TGTGCCAGCAGTTTACACACAGGGGTAGGCGGGGAGCTGTTTTTT
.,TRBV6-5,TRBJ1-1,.,CASSYGAGAFF,TGTGCCAGCAGTTACGGGGCAGGAGCTTTCTTT
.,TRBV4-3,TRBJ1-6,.,CASSQGAGEWNSPLHF,TGCGCCAGCAGCCAAGGAGCAGGGGAATGGAATTCACCCCTCCACTTT
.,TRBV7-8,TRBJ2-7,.,CASSIFGAYEQYF,TGTGCCAGCAGCATATTCGGCGCCTACGAGCAGTACTTC
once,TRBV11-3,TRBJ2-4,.,CASSDLGSAKNIQYF,TGTGCCAGCAGTGATTTAGGGTCGGCCAAAAACATTCAGTACTTC
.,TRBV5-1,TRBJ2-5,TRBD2,CASSQWTSGGEKTQYF,TGCGCCAGCAGCCAATGGACTAGCGGGGGAGAGAAGACCCAGTACTTC
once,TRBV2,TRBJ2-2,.,CASKSPGVEGELFF,TGTGCCAGCAAAAGTCCAGGGGTTGAGGGGGAGCTGTTTTTT
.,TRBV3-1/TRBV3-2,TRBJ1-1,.,CASSRDRKDTEAFF,TGTGCCAGCAGCCGAGACAGAAAAGACACTGAAGCTTTCTTT
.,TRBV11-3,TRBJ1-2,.,CASSLEAGAPGDYGYTF,TGTGCCAGCAGCTTAGAGGCCGGGGCACCCGGGGACTATGGCTACACCTTC
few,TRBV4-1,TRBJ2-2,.,CASSPPPTSLEFTGELFF,TGCGCCAGCAGCCCCCCCCCTACCAGTTTGGAATTCACCGGGGAGCTGTTTTTT
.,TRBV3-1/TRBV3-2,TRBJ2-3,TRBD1,CASSLDREAQYF,TGTGCCAGCAGTCTCGACAGGGAAGCGCAGTATTTT